This T cell receptor (beta chain) was profiled in a study of cytomegalovirus exposure and HLA in healthy donors (dated by TCRdb to about 2017). In terms of the full investigation: According to a later analysis, the approximately 130 validation repertoires were produced on the same platform as the 700 or so repertoires of the first cohort. The study aimed to test whether cataloging public T cell receptors could reveal signatures of past pathogen exposure. A separate validation cohort of about 110 different subjects was used in addition to the roughly 670-subject first cohort. High-throughput TCR immunosequencing, statistical association of individual TCRs with disease status, and machine learning were combined to predict cytomegalovirus infection status.

The donors were included in the validation cohort of 120 subjects, a group kept apart from the roughly 670-subject first cohort. Receptor amplification or capture employed the immunoSEQ multiplex PCR assay. Per the source publication's procedure: A statistical classification framework was built for diagnosing cytomegalovirus status from the catalog of TCR beta chain sequences. TCRdb provides this immuneACCESS table in a form limited to in-frame rearrangements. Some clones are lacking; in checked studies, under half of them reflect an unresolved V gene, and why the rest are absent is not known. The V and J calls and clone size were taken over from that table, and D and trimming were inferred from the DNA. The sample contains tens of thousands of clones, 89% of them found a single time. Clones ranked in the top ten supply 0.95% to 1.5% of the sample. The CDR3 spans 14 residues, from the cysteine through the phenylalanine. Just CDR3 DNA is preserved here, 42 bases in frame from base 1. V loses 10 bases of germline sequence and J loses 2 bases, and the interval between the two ends is 16 bases. The germline V gene sets CDR1 to MDHEN and CDR2 to SYDVKM.

Overall study outcomes, separate from this receptor: A later analysis lacked HLA typing for the validation cohort, so it scored co-occurrence in that cohort across all 120 or so repertoires. The authors suggested that the approach could potentially be extended to other disease states and immunological phenotypes. The classifier was reported to diagnose cytomegalovirus status with high specificity and sensitivity in both the original cohort and the validation cohort. A few of the identified cytomegalovirus-associated TCR beta chains were confirmed in vitro to be specific for cytomegalovirus antigens. In a later analysis, TCRs clustered in the first cohort were found to also tend to co-occur in the roughly 130 validation repertoires, with approximately 95% of cluster scores above 0. A total of about 150 TCR beta chains were listed by the study as associated with cytomegalovirus. Most TCR sequences were seen in very few donors, while some public TCRs were found in many individuals.

On this clone: Its antigen is not yet known. The input lacks base qualities; no much larger clone sits a single base away.

The receptor comes from a woman younger than 30 in good health and CMV-seronegative. The sequenced sample consisted of PBMCs. This chain joins TRBV28 to TRBJ2-3; possibly the D gene is TRBD1, per 6 matching bases. The CDR3 protein: CATNLQGYTDTQYF. DNA sequence: TGTGCCACCAACTTACAGGGATACACAGATACGCAGTATTTT.